The clone carrying this TCR beta chain was counted only a few times. Antigen: not known. Overall study results and limits: Tumor memory CD4+ T cell TCR gene usage clustered with blood and lymph node memory CD4+ cells and lymph node naive CD4+ cells. Tumor Treg TCRs overlapped most with tumor naive CD4+ cells. The larger-cohort validation was restricted to a single TCR beta V-J rearrangement rather than whole repertoires.

The sorted Tregs were CD4+CD25+CD127-/low cells. CDR1 is LGHDT and CDR2 is YNNKEL in the germline V gene (reference sequence). V lost 4 bases to trimming and J lost 3 bases; unmatched junction nucleotides: 1. This CDR3 region has 16 residues. Constant-region reverse primers amplified full-length variable regions, followed by semi-nested Nested Universal Primer A PCR. TCRdb re-called the 5' RACE reads through MiXCR, storing one row per CDR3 protein. The sample records approximately 60,000 distinct CDR3 sequences, about 28% being singletons. The rearrangement links TRBV3-1 to TRBJ2-1; 15 positions match TRBD2. This TCR was recovered from a female donor with breast cancer. Sequencing input: tumor-infiltrating Tregs sorted from the breast tumor. The CDR3 spells CASSRGLAGGYNEQFF. The CDR3 nucleotides are TGTGCCAGCAGCCGGGGACTAGCGGGGGGCTACAATGAGCAGTTCTTC.